This is a list of T cell receptor beta chains from one sample in a study of cytomegalovirus exposure and HLA in healthy donors. TCRdb keeps only in-frame clones here, not all; method: immunoSEQ multiplex PCR. The sample records about 150,000 clones, approximately 80% being singletons. Sequencing used PBMCs. The receptors here all came from a man between 18 and 35 years old in good health and CMV-seronegative. The CDR3 runs from the conserved cysteine through the conserved F or W. D genes are given only for firm matches. Size tells how often a clone was seen (once, few, many) or the class of an expanded clone, and some rows leave it out.

CDR3aa,CDR3nt,d_gene,v_gene,abundance,j_gene
CASSLGDTSGNTIYF,TGCGCCAGCAGCTTGGGAGACACCTCTGGAAACACCATATATTTT,.,TRBV5-1,.,TRBJ1-3
CASSLTTMTGAIYNEQFF,TGTGCCAGCAGCTTAACAACCATGACAGGGGCAATCTACAATGAGCAGTTCTTC,TRBD1,TRBV5-6,.,TRBJ2-1
CASSGRGRTEAFF,TGTGCCAGCAGCGGCAGGGGGCGCACTGAAGCTTTCTTT,TRBD1,TRBV7-9,.,TRBJ1-1
CASSPMVSSFNEQFF,TGTGCCAGCAGCCCAATGGTATCTAGCTTCAATGAGCAGTTCTTC,.,TRBV5-4,.,TRBJ2-1
CASSLSGTPYEQYF,TGTGCCAGCAGCTTAAGCGGAACCCCCTACGAGCAGTACTTC,.,TRBV7-2,.,TRBJ2-7
CASSQVGARLSPGELFF,TGTGCCAGCAGCCAAGTAGGGGCTAGGCTTTCTCCCGGGGAGCTGTTTTTT,.,TRBV14,.,TRBJ2-2
CASSDRAGGWTDTQYF,TGTGCCAGCAGTGACCGAGCGGGGGGGTGGACAGATACGCAGTATTTT,TRBD2,TRBV6-1,.,TRBJ2-3
CASSVAQGREASEQFF,TGTGCCAGCAGCGTAGCTCAGGGGCGGGAGGCTTCTGAGCAGTTCTTC,TRBD2,TRBV9,.,TRBJ2-1
CASSVNEGAYNEQFF,TGTGCCAGCAGCGTAAATGAGGGAGCCTACAATGAGCAGTTCTTC,.,TRBV9,once,TRBJ2-1
CSAEADRGSNTGELFF,TGCAGCGCTGAGGCCGACAGGGGGTCGAACACCGGGGAGCTGTTTTTT,TRBD1,TRBV29-1,.,TRBJ2-2
CASSSGQGADTQYF,TGTGCCAGCAGTTCAGGACAGGGGGCAGATACGCAGTATTTT,TRBD1,TRBV28,.,TRBJ2-3
CASSEYSSYEQYF,TGTGCCAGCAGCGAATATAGCTCCTACGAGCAGTACTTC,.,TRBV6-6,.,TRBJ2-7
CASSLGRTVGYTGELFF,TGTGCCAGCAGCTTAGGACGGACAGTTGGTTACACCGGGGAGCTGTTTTTT,.,TRBV7-2,.,TRBJ2-2
CASSKAGGYEQYF,TGTGCCAGCAGTAAAGCGGGGGGCTACGAGCAGTACTTC,TRBD2,TRBV9,.,TRBJ2-7
CAISTGQATYEQYF,TGTGCCATCAGTACAGGACAGGCTACCTACGAGCAGTACTTC,TRBD1,TRBV10-3,few,TRBJ2-7
CASSEGVSGALGTDTQYF,TGTGCCAGCAGTGAAGGGGTTAGCGGGGCCCTAGGTACAGATACGCAGTATTTT,TRBD2,TRBV6-1,.,TRBJ2-3
CASSLGGQWSPLHF,TGTGCCAGCAGCTTGGGGGGGCAATGGTCACCCCTCCACTTT,.,TRBV7-9,.,TRBJ1-6
CASSWTDTNEKLFF,TGTGCCAGCAGTTGGACAGATACTAATGAAAAACTGTTTTTT,.,TRBV28,.,TRBJ1-4
CASSRAGGTNYGYTF,TGCGCCAGCAGTAGGGCAGGGGGGACCAACTATGGCTACACCTTC,TRBD1,TRBV5-1,.,TRBJ1-2
CASSHGQVGNQPQHF,TGCGCCAGCAGCCATGGACAGGTGGGCAATCAGCCCCAGCATTTT,TRBD1,TRBV4-1,.,TRBJ1-5
CASSPKPGTSGRRGNEQFF,TGTGCCAGCAGCCCAAAACCCGGGACTAGCGGGAGACGTGGGAATGAGCAGTTCTTC,TRBD2,TRBV7-3,.,TRBJ2-1
CASSPTGQKNIQYF,TGTGCCAGCAGCCCCACGGGACAGAAAAACATTCAGTACTTC,TRBD1,TRBV5-4,.,TRBJ2-4
CASSHRAGLAKNIQYF,TGCGCCAGCAGCCATAGGGCGGGCCTAGCCAAAAACATTCAGTACTTC,.,TRBV4-1,.,TRBJ2-4
CASSVRERAYEQYF,TGTGCCAGCAGTGTAAGGGAGAGGGCCTACGAGCAGTACTTC,.,TRBV2,once,TRBJ2-7
CASRTQGANEKLFF,TGTGCCAGCAGGACCCAGGGGGCTAATGAAAAACTGTTTTTT,TRBD1,TRBV6-6,.,TRBJ1-4
CASSYGKGAEKLFF,TGTGCCAGCAGTTATGGGAAGGGGGCCGAAAAACTGTTTTTT,TRBD1,TRBV6-5,.,TRBJ1-4
CASSLGAANEKLFF,TGCGCCAGCAGCCTAGGAGCGGCTAATGAAAAACTGTTTTTT,.,TRBV5-1,.,TRBJ1-4
CASSIGSGPYEQYF,TGTGCCAGTAGTATAGGAAGCGGTCCTTACGAGCAGTACTTC,.,TRBV19,.,TRBJ2-7
CASRGTGETNGELFF,TGTGCCAGCAGAGGGACAGGGGAGACGAACGGGGAGCTGTTTTTT,TRBD1,TRBV7-9,few,TRBJ2-2
CASSPSGRAPGSYNEQFF,TGTGCCAGCAGCCCAAGCGGGAGGGCCCCGGGCTCCTACAATGAGCAGTTCTTC,TRBD2,TRBV7-9,.,TRBJ2-1
CASSVAGGGYNEQFF,TGTGCCAGCAGCGTAGCGGGAGGGGGATACAATGAGCAGTTCTTC,TRBD2,TRBV9,.,TRBJ2-1
CASSHGIAGGTLYNEQFF,TGTGCCAGCAGCCATGGGATAGCGGGAGGGACTCTCTACAATGAGCAGTTCTTC,TRBD2,TRBV7-2,.,TRBJ2-1
CASSELTSGIPDTQYF,TGTGCCAGCAGTGAATTGACTAGCGGGATCCCAGATACGCAGTATTTT,TRBD2,TRBV6-1,.,TRBJ2-3
CASSYSEQGPEQYF,TGTGCCAGCAGTTACTCGGAGCAGGGGCCCGAGCAGTACTTC,.,TRBV6-6,.,TRBJ2-7
CASSRQDYGYTF,TGTGCCAGCAGCCGACAGGACTATGGCTACACCTTC,.,TRBV2,.,TRBJ1-2
CASSSAPAGYEQYF,TGTGCCAGCAGCTCCGCCCCGGCGGGCTACGAGCAGTACTTC,.,TRBV5-8,.,TRBJ2-7
CASSPPYSRTDTQYF,TGTGCCAGCTCACCACCGTACAGCCGCACAGATACGCAGTATTTT,.,TRBV18,.,TRBJ2-3
CATDRGNTGELFF,TGTGCCACCGACAGGGGAAATACCGGGGAGCTGTTTTTT,TRBD1,TRBV28,.,TRBJ2-2
CASSSVPGGNTIYF,TGTGCCAGCAGCTCCGTTCCCGGGGGAAACACCATATATTTT,.,TRBV7-8,.,TRBJ1-3
CASSPGGLWEKLFF,TGCGCCAGCAGCCCCGGGGGGTTGTGGGAAAAACTGTTTTTT,.,TRBV4-1,few,TRBJ1-4
CASKEGQINTGELFF,TGTGCCAGCAAGGAGGGGCAGATCAACACCGGGGAGCTGTTTTTT,.,TRBV11-2,.,TRBJ2-2
CASSLLGSGNTIYF,TGTGCCAGCAGCTTGCTCGGCTCTGGAAACACCATATATTTT,.,TRBV5-6,.,TRBJ1-3
CASSPGLNEKLFF,TGTGCCAGCAGCCCCGGACTTAATGAAAAACTGTTTTTT,.,TRBV14,few,TRBJ1-4
CASSDGAGITYEQYF,TGTGCCAGCAGTGACGGGGCGGGGATTACCTACGAGCAGTACTTC,.,TRBV9,.,TRBJ2-7
CASTPQAGMNTEAFF,TGTGCCAGTACCCCTCAGGCAGGAATGAACACTGAAGCTTTCTTT,.,TRBV19,.,TRBJ1-1
CASSFGLQGSDEQYF,TGTGCCAGCAGTTTTGGTTTGCAGGGTTCGGATGAGCAGTACTTC,.,TRBV28,.,TRBJ2-7
CASRSGQNTEAFF,TGTGCCAGCAGGTCGGGACAGAACACTGAAGCTTTCTTT,.,TRBV28,.,TRBJ1-1
CASSVGQGAETQYF,TGTGCCAGCAGCGTTGGACAGGGGGCAGAGACCCAGTACTTC,TRBD1,TRBV5-6,.,TRBJ2-5
CASSLVGGGEQYF,TGTGCTAGCAGCTTAGTAGGGGGGGGCGAGCAGTACTTC,.,TRBV7-7,.,TRBJ2-7
CASSVATGAGTEAFF,TGTGCCAGCAGCGTAGCTACAGGAGCGGGGACTGAAGCTTTCTTT,.,TRBV9,few,TRBJ1-1
CASAPGQVNQPQHF,TGTGCCAGCGCTCCGGGACAAGTCAATCAGCCCCAGCATTTT,.,TRBV6-1,.,TRBJ1-5